The 32 T cell receptor beta chains given below trace back to one sample, sequenced in a study of cytomegalovirus exposure and HLA in healthy donors. The method was immunoSEQ multiplex PCR; TCRdb's version includes in-frame clones alone and lacks a portion of them. The sample consists of about 150,000 clones, just over 85% of them appearing once. Sequences were obtained from PBMCs. Receptors were obtained from a human donor in good health.

The chain is built from TRBV27 and TRBJ1-1, with D uncertain. Germline CDR1 MNHEY, CDR2 SMNVEV (reference sequence). The CDR3 spans 11 residues. Trimming cost V 6 bases and J 11 bases, with 13 bases left between them. CDR3 DNA: TGTGCCAGCAGAGCGTCCAAAAGGGCTTTCTTT. Translation gives CASRASKRAFF.

V and J are TRBV10-1 and TRBJ1-1, with D unclear. Germline lookup yields CDR1 WNHNN and CDR2 SYGVQD (reference sequence). The V end lost 6 bases, the J end lost 2 bases, and 16 bases lay between the germline ends. There are 15 residues in the CDR3. CDR3 bases: TGCGCCAGCAGCGACAATGACCCCCCAAACACTGAAGCTTTCTTT. Translation gives CASSDNDPPNTEAFF.

The chain carries TRBV4-1 and TRBJ1-2; 7 positions agree with TRBD1. CDR3 length equals 17 residues. CDR1 and CDR2 from the germline V gene are MGHRA and YSYEKL. With V trimmed by 0 bases and J by 3 bases, 10 bases remained unmatched. The CDR3 here is CASSQDLGTVIYYGYTF. CDR3 in DNA: TGCGCCAGCAGCCAAGATCTCGGGACAGTAATATACTATGGCTACACCTTC.

The chain links TRBV6-1 to TRBJ2-1; 9 bases match TRBD2. This CDR3 is built from 14 residues. The V and J ends lost 4 bases and 5 bases, in that order; junction bases with no gene match: 3. Germline V gives CDR1 MNHNS, CDR2 SASEGT. The CDR3 here is CASSAGLADNEQFF. CDR3 nucleotide sequence: TGTGCCAGCAGTGCGGGACTAGCCGACAATGAGCAGTTCTTC.

The CDR3 protein is CSVNGLGSSTEAFF. The CDR3 region has the DNA TGCAGCGTCAACGGACTGGGGAGTAGCACTGAAGCTTTCTTT. This chain joins TRBV29-1 and TRBJ1-1; D gene unclear. Between the trimmed V and J ends, which lost 6 bases and 4 bases, there was a span of 18 bases. The germline gives CDR1 SQVTM, CDR2 ANQGSEA. The CDR3 contains 14 residues.

This clone turned up a few times. The rearrangement joins TRBV20-1 to TRBJ1-1; D is unresolved. The CDR3 consists of 11 residues. From germline, CDR1 is DFQATT and CDR2 SNEGSKA (reference sequence). V was pared by 5 bases and J by 3 bases, with 7 bases between. Here the CDR3 reads CSAWYYTEAFF. DNA for the CDR3: TGCAGTGCTTGGTACTACACTGAAGCTTTCTTT.

J is TRBJ1-1 and V is TRBV28; TRBD1 matches at 9 bases. Germline CDR1 MDHEN, CDR2 SYDVKM. Trimming cost V 4 bases and J 3 bases; bases outside gene matches: 3. This CDR3 has 14 residues. Here the CDR3 reads CASSSGTGHTEAFF. The CDR3 DNA follows: TGTGCCAGCAGTTCCGGGACAGGGCACACTGAAGCTTTCTTT. The full variable domain, rest sourced from reference TRBV28 and TRBJ1-1, is DVKVTQSSRYLVKRTGEKVFLECVQDMDHENMFWYRQDPGLGLRLIYFSYDVKMKEKGDIPEGYSVSREKKERFSLILESASTNQTSMYLCASSSGTGHTEAFFGQGTRLTVV.

The chain links TRBV28 to TRBJ1-5, with D uncertain. Germline-derived CDR1 and CDR2 are MDHEN and SYDVKM. This CDR3 has 15 residues. Trimming stripped 2 bases from V and 2 bases from J, with 10 bases between. The CDR3 sequence: CASSLRTPRNQPQHF. In nucleotides, the CDR3 is TGTGCCAGCAGTTTACGGACTCCCCGCAATCAGCCCCAGCATTTT.

The count of this clone is one. The chain combines TRBV2 with TRBJ2-3; 7 positions agree with TRBD2. The CDR3 spans 15 residues. From germline, CDR1 is SNHLY and CDR2 FYNNEI. With V trimmed by 6 bases and J by 2 bases, 8 bases remained unmatched. CDR3 loop: CASRENLADTDTQYF. The DNA of the CDR3 is TGTGCCAGCAGAGAGAATCTAGCGGACACAGATACGCAGTATTTT.

The chain is built from TRBV29-1 and TRBJ1-3, with TRBD1 matching 8 bases. Losses at the gene ends were 3 bases for V and 0 bases for J; bases not matched to a gene: 7. Germline CDR1 reads SQVTM; CDR2 reads ANQGSEA. This CDR3 spans 16 amino acids. CDR3 DNA: TGCAGCGTTGAGGACAGGGCAGGTAACTCTGGAAACACCATATATTTT. It encodes CSVEDRAGNSGNTIYF.

The CDR3 reads CASTRGGAQHF. In DNA, the CDR3 is TGTGCCAGCACCCGAGGGGGGGCCCAGCATTTT. The rearrangement uses TRBV6-1 and TRBJ1-5; TRBD1 is a possible D gene (6 bases). This CDR3 comprises 11 residues. Deletions cut 7 bases from V and 11 bases from J, with 12 bases between. CDR1 is MNHNS, CDR2 SASEGT, per germline.

The chain employs TRBV7-2 and TRBJ1-2, with D maybe TRBD1 (5 bases). This CDR3 contains 18 residues. The germline V and J ends were trimmed by 1 base and 3 bases, with 21 bases remaining between them. Germline V gene lookup returns CDR1 SGHTA and CDR2 FQGNSA. CDR3 sequence: CASSLGRRGTIGDYGYTF. The CDR3 DNA is TGTGCCAGCAGCTTAGGTAGGAGGGGAACAATCGGCGACTATGGCTACACCTTC.

This chain links TRBV15 with TRBJ2-5; 15 bases are a match to TRBD2. The CDR3 is made up of 22 amino acids. Germline CDR1 LNHNV, CDR2 YYDKDF (reference sequence). The V and J ends lost 0 bases and 2 bases, in that order; junction bases with no gene match: 16. The CDR3 loop is CATSRDGLSSGLAGGIQETQYF. CDR3 in DNA: TGTGCCACCAGCAGAGATGGCCTAAGCTCGGGACTAGCGGGAGGTATACAAGAGACCCAGTACTTC. Variable domain in full (rest from reference TRBV15 and TRBJ2-5): DAMVIQNPRYQVTQFGKPVTLSCSQTLNHNVMYWYQQKSSQAPKLLFHYYDKDFNNEADTPDNFQSRRPNTSFCFLDIRSPGLGDTAMYLCATSRDGLSSGLAGGIQETQYFGPGTRLLVL.

V is TRBV28 and J is TRBJ1-4, with TRBD1 identical over 8 bases. V was pared by 2 bases and J by 3 bases, with 5 bases of the junction left unmatched. This CDR3 region has 16 residues. Germline lookup yields CDR1 MDHEN and CDR2 SYDVKM. The DNA for the CDR3 is TGTGCCAGCAGTTTAAGACAGGGGAGATCTAATGAAAAACTGTTTTTT. Residues: CASSLRQGRSNEKLFF.

This clone was recorded a few times. The genes are TRBV7-2 and TRBJ2-5; possibly TRBD2 for D (6 bases). V lost 5 bases and J 5 bases, leaving 12 bases between the germline ends. The germline V gene encodes CDR1 SGHTA and CDR2 FQGNSA. The CDR3 consists of 13 residues. DNA of the CDR3: TGTGCCAGCAGCCGCTCTAGCGAGGAGACCCAGTACTTC. It is translated as CASSRSSEETQYF. Using reference TRBV7-2 and TRBJ2-5 for the parts outside the CDR3, the full variable domain is GAGVSQSPSNKVTEKGKDVELRCDPISGHTALYWYRQSLGQGLEFLIYFQGNSAPDKSGLPSDRFSAERTGGSVSTLTIQRTQQEDSAVYLCASSRSSEETQYFGPGTRLLVL.

V usage is TRBV19 and J usage is TRBJ1-6; D is unresolved. Between the trimmed V and J ends, which lost 5 bases and 0 bases, there was a span of 11 bases. CDR3 length: 16 residues. Germline lookup yields CDR1 LNHDA and CDR2 SQIVND (reference sequence). The CDR3 loop reads CASSEGSTSYNSPLHF. As DNA, the CDR3 is TGTGCCAGTAGTGAAGGGAGCACCTCCTATAATTCACCCCTCCACTTT.

V is TRBV4-1 and J is TRBJ2-7; 7 positions match TRBD2. This CDR3 spans 14 amino acids. After removal of 1 base from V and 4 bases from J, the junction contained 4 bases not matched to a gene. CDR1 and CDR2 (germline): MGHRA, YSYEKL. CDR3 amino acids: CASSQGGGSYEQYF. The CDR3 DNA follows: TGCGCCAGCAGCCAAGGGGGAGGGTCATACGAGCAGTACTTC.

The chain uses TRBV18 and TRBJ2-1; no definite D call. CDR3 length: 13 amino acids. Trimming cost V 5 bases and J 0 bases, with 5 bases left between them. Germline V gives CDR1 KGHSH, CDR2 LQKENI. CDR3 sequence (DNA): TGTGCCAGCTCATCAGACTCCTACAATGAGCAGTTCTTC. Translated: CASSSDSYNEQFF.

This chain links TRBV4-1 with TRBJ2-5, with D possibly TRBD1 on 5 matching bases. The V end lost 1 base, the J end lost 5 bases, and 20 bases lay between the germline ends. The CDR3 has 17 amino acids. The germline V gene has CDR1 MGHRA and CDR2 YSYEKL. CDR3 sequence (DNA): TGCGCCAGCAGCCAAGGACAGCGTTACCCTCGGACGGAGACCCAGTACTTC. This encodes CASSQGQRYPRTETQYF.

This clone was picked up a small number of times. The chain recombines TRBV19 with TRBJ1-5; D possibly corresponds to TRBD1 (5 bases). Germline lookup yields CDR1 LNHDA and CDR2 SQIVND (reference sequence). Between the trimmed V and J ends, which lost 3 bases and 9 bases, there was a span of 21 bases. CDR3 length: 16 residues. The CDR3 sequence is CASSIVGFGRDGPQHF. As DNA, the CDR3 is TGTGCCAGTAGTATCGTGGGGTTTGGCAGGGATGGGCCCCAGCATTTT.

The CDR3 nucleotides read TGTGCCAGCTCACCAGACGGGGGTCCCTACGAGCAGTACTTC. Its protein product is CASSPDGGPYEQYF. The V call is TRBV18, the J call TRBJ2-7; a weak D match, TRBD2 (6 bases). Germline V gene lookup returns CDR1 KGHSH and CDR2 LQKENI. This CDR3 contains 14 residues. Between the trimmed V and J ends, which lost 2 bases and 2 bases, there was a span of 10 bases. The variable domain in full, with the rest retrieved from reference TRBV18 and TRBJ2-7, is NAGVMQNPRHLVRRRGQEARLRCSPMKGHSHVYWYRQLPEEGLKFMVYLQKENIIDESGMPKERFSAEFPKEGPSILRIQQVVRGDSAAYFCASSPDGGPYEQYFGPGTRLTVT.

DNA for the CDR3: TGCGCCAGCAGCTTGGTGGCTTTCAGCTCCTACGAGCAGTACTTC. Its translation: CASSLVAFSSYEQYF. The rearrangement links TRBV5-1 to TRBJ2-7; D is unclear. The V end lost 0 bases, the J end lost 0 bases, and 10 bases lay between the germline ends. The V gene's germline CDR1 is SGHRS and CDR2 YFSETQ. The CDR3 totals 15 residues.

This rearrangement joins TRBV6-1 to TRBJ2-3, with 7 bases matching TRBD1. The germline V gene has CDR1 MNHNS and CDR2 SASEGT. Trimming at V came to 3 bases and at J to 4 bases, leaving 7 bases not matched to a gene. The CDR3 spans 15 residues. The CDR3 region has the DNA TGTGCCAGCAGTGACCGGGACAGAACATCAGATACGCAGTATTTT. Encoded protein: CASSDRDRTSDTQYF.

In nucleotides, the CDR3 is TGTGCCAGCAGTGGCCGGGACAGGGTTTATCAGCCCCAGCATTTT. Its translation: CASSGRDRVYQPQHF. This chain joins TRBV6-1 and TRBJ1-5; 9 bases line up with TRBD1. The CDR3 spans 15 residues. Germline CDR1 and CDR2: MNHNS and SASEGT. Trimming cost V 4 bases and J 5 bases; bases outside gene matches: 6.

The chain joins TRBV6-5 to TRBJ2-1; 10 bases line up with TRBD1. There are 15 residues in the CDR3. Germline CDR1 and CDR2: MNHEY and SVGAGI. J was trimmed by 7 bases and V by 2 bases; bases with no gene match: 5. The CDR3 reads CASSYAGTGVNEQFF. The CDR3 DNA reads as TGTGCCAGCAGTTACGCCGGGACAGGGGTGAATGAGCAGTTCTTC.

In nucleotides, the CDR3 is TGTGCCAGCAGACCCGGTACGGGATCAGAGACCCAGTACTTC. It specifies CASRPGTGSETQYF. The chain carries TRBV6-5 and TRBJ2-5; maybe TRBD2 (5 bases). Germline V gives CDR1 MNHEY, CDR2 SVGAGI. Trimming removed 6 bases from V and 4 bases from J, with 15 bases in between. The CDR3 consists of 14 residues.

The gene calls are TRBV2 and TRBJ1-2; 7 bases match TRBD1. The CDR3 consists of 14 residues. V trimming: 3 bases; J trimming: 2 bases; junction bases outside the gene matches: 3. Germline V gives CDR1 SNHLY, CDR2 FYNNEI. The CDR3 coding sequence is TGTGCCAGCAGTGAGCCAGGGGGGAACTATGGCTACACCTTC. Translated: CASSEPGGNYGYTF.

This chain's CDR3 is CASSGGAYNEQFF. The CDR3 bases are TGTGCCAGTAGCGGGGGGGCTTACAATGAGCAGTTCTTC. The chain joins TRBV19 to TRBJ2-1; 8 nucleotides line up with TRBD2. V shed 6 bases, J shed 4 bases, and the junction held 2 bases outside the gene matches. The CDR3 loop spans 13 amino acids. Germline V gives CDR1 LNHDA, CDR2 SQIVND (reference sequence).

This clone was seen just once. The V call is TRBV6-6, the J call TRBJ1-2, with TRBD1 identical over 8 bases. This CDR3 has 15 amino acids. Unmatched junction bases numbered 9, after V lost 6 bases and J lost 3 bases. Germline CDR1 is MNHNY and CDR2 is SVGAGI (reference sequence). The CDR3 coding sequence is TGTGCCAGCAGAAACCGAAAGACAGGGGACTATGGCTACACCTTC. The encoded protein is CASRNRKTGDYGYTF.

The V and J genes are TRBV28 and TRBJ1-2, with a tentative D call TRBD1 (6 bases). V lost 5 bases and J 3 bases, leaving 16 bases between the germline ends. The CDR3 spans 15 residues. Germline V gene lookup returns CDR1 MDHEN and CDR2 SYDVKM. The CDR3 spells CASSTRRGGDYGYTF. In DNA form, the CDR3 reads TGTGCCAGCAGTACCCGGCGAGGGGGGGACTATGGCTACACCTTC.

V and J are TRBV5-1 and TRBJ2-5; TRBD2 matches at 8 bases. Unmatched junction bases numbered 3, after V lost 4 bases and J lost 1 base. Germline assignment: CDR1 SGHRS and CDR2 YFSETQ. The CDR3 extends over 14 amino acids. The CDR3 coding sequence is TGCGCCAGCAGCCCCGGGAGGGCCCAAGAGACCCAGTACTTC. It translates to CASSPGRAQETQYF.

The chain links TRBV29-1 to TRBJ1-5; 12 nucleotides align to TRBD1. V gave up 7 bases and J gave up 7 bases; unmatched junction bases: 5. The CDR3 covers 13 residues. In germline, CDR1 is SQVTM, CDR2 ANQGSEA. CDR3 residues: CSATGTGGQPQHF. Here the CDR3 DNA reads TGCAGCGCCACCGGGACAGGGGGCCAGCCCCAGCATTTT.